The sequence of this T cell receptor beta chain was determined in a study of cytomegalovirus exposure and HLA in healthy donors. This clone was recorded once. The germline gives CDR1 LGHNA, CDR2 YSLEER. CDR3 size: 20 residues. V lost 1 base, J lost 0 bases, and 5 bases stayed unmatched. The PCR contained 60 Vbeta and 13 Jbeta primers. Assay used: immunoSEQ multiplex PCR; TCRdb lists only in-frame clones, some missing. The sample has more than 150,000 clones, more than 60% seen once. The sequenced sample consisted of PBMCs. The source is a young man in good health and CMV-seronegative. This chain joins TRBV4-3 and TRBJ2-2; the match to TRBD2 covers 16 bases. The CDR3 DNA follows: TGCGCCAGCAGCCAAGTCCCGGGACTAGCGGGGGGGCCGAACACCGGGGAGCTGTTTTTT. Amino acids: CASSQVPGLAGGPNTGELFF.